Listed below are T cell receptor beta chains from one sample, sequenced in a study of shared clonotypes between healthy human individuals. The repertoire was sequenced with immunoSEQ multiplex PCR; TCRdb's copy has only in-frame clones and lacks some. The data hold about 590,000 clones, with about 95% observed a single time. Sequenced material: naive CD8+ T cells sorted from blood. These receptors came from a woman younger than 45 in good health. The CDR3 runs from the conserved cysteine through the conserved F or W. The D gene is left open where the match is weak. A clone size is listed for some rows: how often the clone was seen (once, few, many), or a class if it is expanded.

CDR3nt,CDR3aa,j_gene,abundance,d_gene,v_gene
TGTGCCAGCAGCCCGAGCGAGGGGCCAGATACGCAGTATTTT,CASSPSEGPDTQYF,TRBJ2-3,NA,NA,TRBV6-1
TGTGCCAGCAGTGGGGACAAGGATGCCCTTGAAGAGACCCAGTACTTC,CASSGDKDALEETQYF,TRBJ2-5,NA,NA,TRBV6-1
TGTGCCTGGAGTGTACAAGGGGGAGAGCAGTACTTC,CAWSVQGGEQYF,TRBJ2-7,NA,NA,TRBV30
TGTGCCACCTTACTAGAGGATCACAATGAGCAGTTCTTC,CATLLEDHNEQFF,TRBJ2-1,NA,NA,TRBV15
TGTGCCAGCAGTTTCTATTCGGAGGTTTTGACTATGAACACTGAAGCTTTCTTT,CASSFYSEVLTMNTEAFF,TRBJ1-1,NA,NA,TRBV28
TGTGCCAGTAGTATATCTGGGTTTGCCTACGAGCAGTACTTC,CASSISGFAYEQYF,TRBJ2-7,NA,NA,TRBV19
TGTGCCACTACAGCCCCTGGACTAGCGGGAGGTGTCGAGCAGTACTTC,CATTAPGLAGGVEQYF,TRBJ2-7,once,TRBD2,TRBV27
TGTGCCAGTAGTATGGCGGGATTCTCCTACAATGAGCAGTTCTTC,CASSMAGFSYNEQFF,TRBJ2-1,NA,NA,TRBV19
TGCAGTGCTAGAATACCAGAGACCCAGTACTTC,CSARIPETQYF,TRBJ2-5,NA,NA,TRBV20-1
TGTGCCACCAGCACCGCAGGTCGGTATACGCAGTATTTT,CATSTAGRYTQYF,TRBJ2-3,NA,NA,TRBV15
TGTGCCAGCAGTTTATATCGGGGGAACGAGCAGTACTTC,CASSLYRGNEQYF,TRBJ2-7,NA,NA,TRBV28
TGTGCCAGCAGTTTAATACTAGCGGGAGCCGGGGAGCTGTTTTTT,CASSLILAGAGELFF,TRBJ2-2,NA,TRBD2,TRBV28
TGTGCCAGCAGCCCTGGGTATAGCGGCCCTCCGAACACCGGGGAGCTGTTTTTT,CASSPGYSGPPNTGELFF,TRBJ2-2,once,NA,TRBV7-3
TGCGCCAGCAGCGTCAGGGCTAGCGGTTCGAACACCGGGGAGCTGTTTTTT,CASSVRASGSNTGELFF,TRBJ2-2,NA,TRBD2,TRBV5-1
TGTGCCAGCAGTTTCCAGCGGACCACAGATACGCAGTATTTT,CASSFQRTTDTQYF,TRBJ2-3,NA,NA,TRBV28
TGTGCCTGGAGTTTAGAACTGGTCAATGGCTACACCTTC,CAWSLELVNGYTF,TRBJ1-2,NA,NA,TRBV30
TGCGCCAGCAGTGGGGAGGTTGAAGCTTTCTTT,CASSGEVEAFF,TRBJ1-1,NA,NA,TRBV10-2
TGTGCCAGCAGTTTAAGAGGGACAGGGGATCAGACTGAAGCTTTCTTT,CASSLRGTGDQTEAFF,TRBJ1-1,NA,TRBD1,TRBV28
TGTGCCGGCCGGGACAGGGACACCGGGGAGCTGTTTTTT,CAGRDRDTGELFF,TRBJ2-2,NA,TRBD1,TRBV19
TGTGCCAGCAGTAGAGATGGGGGCGCCGGGTACGAGCAGTACTTC,CASSRDGGAGYEQYF,TRBJ2-7,NA,NA,TRBV27
TGTGCCTGGAGTGTCGGTTTCGGGGAGCAGTACTTC,CAWSVGFGEQYF,TRBJ2-5,NA,NA,TRBV30
TGTGCCAGCAGGGGAGCCGGGGACTATCCCTACGAGCAGTACTTC,CASRGAGDYPYEQYF,TRBJ2-7,NA,TRBD2,TRBV27
TGTGCCAGCACGCCGAGGAACACCGGGGAGCTGTTTTTT,CASTPRNTGELFF,TRBJ2-2,NA,NA,TRBV6-5
TGTGCCAGCAGTCGGACAGGGCCTCAAGGGCCCCAGCATTTT,CASSRTGPQGPQHF,TRBJ1-5,NA,TRBD1,TRBV28
TGTGCCAGCAGCTTCTCTCGGGAGGAAGCTTTCTTT,CASSFSREEAFF,TRBJ1-1,NA,NA,TRBV7-8
TGTGCCAGCAGCGGACCGGGACAGGGGGGGACTGAAGCTTTCTTT,CASSGPGQGGTEAFF,TRBJ1-1,NA,TRBD1,TRBV13
TGTGCCAGCAGCTTCGGGTATTTT,CASSFGYF,TRBJ2-3,NA,NA,TRBV7-2
TGCAGTGCCTTTACAGAGACCCAGTACTTC,CSAFTETQYF,TRBJ2-5,NA,NA,TRBV20-1